This entry is about one T cell receptor beta chain. Its antigen is still unknown. Each sample yielded around 9.6 x 10^4 assayed TCR templates. The table came from immunoSEQ multiplex PCR; TCRdb's copy has only in-frame clones and leaves some out. The table shows around 120,000 clones, with about 95% occurring only once. The record originates from a study of siplizumab effects on memory and regulatory T cells. Germline CDR1 is SGHRS and CDR2 is YFSETQ. The CDR3 spans 14 residues. The ends lost 0 bases at V and 15 bases at J; junction bases unmatched: 8. Findings and caveats of the study: The suppressive capacity of proliferating Tregs from siplizumab cultures remained unconfirmed. Among sequences traceable to unstimulated CD4+ memory cells, alloreactive ones were significantly reduced by siplizumab. On average, about 70% of mappable alloreactive CD4+ clones were Treg-derived under siplizumab, against 25% to 30% in controls.

The sequence was obtained from a human donor in good health. Sequencing used non-Treg CD4+ T cells sorted from blood. This chain connects TRBV5-1 to TRBJ2-1; TRBD2 aligns across 11 bases. The CDR3 sequence: CASSLGLAGRGVFF. Here the CDR3 DNA reads TGCGCCAGCAGCTTGGGACTAGCGGGAAGGGGTGTGTTCTTC.